The 5 T cell receptor beta chains below all came from one sample that was sequenced in a study of shared clonotypes between healthy human individuals. The protocol was immunoSEQ multiplex PCR, while the TCRdb copy is restricted to in-frame clones and leaves out a portion. The sample carries some 2 million clones, roughly 94% recorded once. Sequenced input: naive CD4+ T cells sorted from blood. The subset was: CD45RA+ positively selected. The receptors were sampled from a man aged 18-30 years in good health.

J is TRBJ2-4 and V is TRBV19; tentatively, D is TRBD2 (5 bases). The CDR3 extends over 14 amino acids. In germline, CDR1 is LNHDA, CDR2 SQIVND (reference sequence). V shed 5 bases and J shed 5 bases, with 13 bases lying between them. The DNA of the CDR3 is TGTGCCAGTAGTCAATTCCGGCGGGAAAACATTCAGTACTTC. Its translation: CASSQFRRENIQYF.

This chain connects TRBV2 to TRBJ1-2; D perhaps matches TRBD1 (5 bases). The CDR3 sequence is 14 residues long. Trimming removed 2 bases at V and 6 bases at J, with 13 bases between. Germline V gene sequence: CDR1 SNHLY, CDR2 FYNNEI. The CDR3 bases are TGTGCCAGCAGTGAAATCAGGACACAAAATGGCTACACCTTC. Its translation: CASSEIRTQNGYTF.

The V gene is TRBV5-4, the J gene TRBJ2-5; 8 bases match TRBD1. This CDR3 is 14 amino acids long. Germline V gene data show CDR1 as SGHNT and CDR2 as YYREEE (reference sequence). J lost 4 bases, V lost 3 bases, and 5 bases had no gene match. CDR3 protein: CASSYGGQAETQYF. DNA of the CDR3: TGTGCCAGCAGCTACGGGGGACAGGCAGAGACCCAGTACTTC.

The chain links TRBV29-1 to TRBJ2-3; D is undetermined. This CDR3 spans 12 amino acids. Trimming cost V 3 bases and J 0 bases, with 4 bases left between them. In germline, CDR1 is SQVTM, CDR2 ANQGSEA. CDR3 in amino acids: CSVDWSTDTQYF. In nucleotides, the CDR3 is TGCAGCGTTGATTGGAGCACAGATACGCAGTATTTT.

The chain has TRBV6-1 and TRBJ2-7; D call uncertain. The CDR3 extends over 12 amino acids. V was trimmed by 3 bases and J by 10 bases, leaving 13 bases between them. CDR1 is MNHNS and CDR2 is SASEGT in the germline V gene. This chain's CDR3 is CASSESGQVQYF. CDR3 sequence (DNA): TGTGCCAGCAGTGAGTCGGGCCAGGTTCAGTACTTC.